This T cell receptor beta chain was observed in a study of beta chain features in type 1 diabetes. With 4 bases clipped from V and 1 base from J, the junction kept 8 bases outside the gene matches. The germline gives CDR1 SEHNR, CDR2 FQNEAQ (reference sequence). The CDR3 runs to 16 residues. All of the isolated RNA was reverse transcribed, so expressed TCRB transcripts were sequenced. Naive, central memory and regulatory T cell samples yielded approximately 3.3 million reads on average. Assay used: immunoSEQ multiplex PCR; TCRdb lists only in-frame clones, some missing. The sample includes around 300,000 clones, about 8.5% of them seen just once.

Sequenced material: central memory CD4+ T cells from blood. The J gene is TRBJ1-2, the V gene TRBV7-9, with 8 bases identical to TRBD1. This TCR was sampled from a young woman in good health. The CDR3 bases are TGTGCCAGCAGCTATTCCGGGACAGGACATAACTATGGCTACACCTTC. Translation gives CASSYSGTGHNYGYTF. Supplemented by reference TRBV7-9 and TRBJ1-2, the full variable domain reads DTGVSQNPRHKITKRGQNVTFRCDPISEHNRLYWYRQTLGQGPEFLTYFQNEAQLEKSRLLSDRFSAERPKGSFSTLEIQRTEQGDSAMYLCASSYSGTGHNYGYTFGSGTRLTVV.